This record covers a single T cell receptor beta chain. J lost 10 bases, V lost 5 bases, and 13 bases had no gene match. CDR3 length: 15 amino acids. The data were taken from a study of T cells after yellow fever vaccination. TCRdb re-called the 5' RACE reads with MiXCR, one entry per CDR3 protein. This table holds about 130,000 distinct CDR3 sequences, almost 9% found once. The chain carries TRBV12-3 or TRBV12-4 and TRBJ1-4; 7 nucleotides align to TRBD1. This TCR derives from a man between 18 and 29 years old who received the YFV17D yellow fever vaccine. Specimen: CD8+ T cells sorted from PBMCs, collected on the day of the yellow fever booster vaccination. CDR3 residues: CASSPPQGLIGKLFF. The CDR3 nucleotides are TGTGCCAGCAGTCCGCCACAGGGGCTTATTGGAAAACTGTTTTTT.